These T cell receptor beta chains were read from a single sample in a study of blood T cell repertoires in COVID-19. Profiled with immunoSEQ multiplex PCR; TCRdb holds only in-frame clones, not every one. The sample has under 95,000 clones; 79% are singletons. What was sequenced was peripheral blood. The source is a man between 60 and 75 years old with active or convalescent COVID-19. CDR3s include the opening cysteine and the closing phenylalanine or tryptophan. Each record gives: V gene, CDR3 protein.

v_gene: TRBV11-1
CDR3aa: CASSSERGGTTDTQYF

v_gene: TRBV4-3
CDR3aa: CASSQEAGGTEAFF

v_gene: TRBV24-1
CDR3aa: CATSEQLLAGGSDTQYF

v_gene: TRBV11-3
CDR3aa: CASSLVEGAAEQFF

v_gene: TRBV4-3
CDR3aa: CASSQDGGTGYNEQFF

v_gene: TRBV6-5
CDR3aa: CASRNSLNSPLHF

v_gene: TRBV9
CDR3aa: CASSRGGKSYEQYF

v_gene: TRBV20-1
CDR3aa: CSASVLAGGTGELFF

v_gene: TRBV12-3/TRBV12-4
CDR3aa: CASSLSAGELFF

v_gene: TRBV7-9
CDR3aa: CASSPSAPGGYTF

v_gene: TRBV6-5
CDR3aa: CASSYAYRASYEQYF

v_gene: TRBV4-1
CDR3aa: CASSQDRGSGAFF

v_gene: TRBV2
CDR3aa: CASGRGRIAFF

v_gene: TRBV6-4
CDR3aa: CASSAGPDTEAFF

v_gene: TRBV5-4
CDR3aa: CASRPGQLPYEQYF

v_gene: TRBV7-2
CDR3aa: CASSLASLGQGMNTEAFF

v_gene: TRBV5-4
CDR3aa: CASSLDWTMNTEAFF

v_gene: TRBV7-9
CDR3aa: CASSSGQEDYGYTF

v_gene: TRBV20-1
CDR3aa: CSASIQEGETQYF

v_gene: TRBV6-5
CDR3aa: CASGRVAYEQYF

v_gene: TRBV5-1
CDR3aa: CASSTGTGGQYGYTF

v_gene: TRBV5-1
CDR3aa: CASSPGQVTGELFF

v_gene: TRBV28
CDR3aa: CASSLRGAGANVLTF

v_gene: TRBV5-1
CDR3aa: CASSLKDSYGYTF

v_gene: TRBV5-1
CDR3aa: CASRRGDPNTDTQYF

v_gene: TRBV2
CDR3aa: CASSDVSGNQPQHF

v_gene: TRBV18
CDR3aa: CASSHRGDYEQYF

v_gene: TRBV5-6
CDR3aa: CASNRQGPARETQYF

v_gene: TRBV9
CDR3aa: CASSPTGGAETQYF

v_gene: TRBV19
CDR3aa: CASRDPGQGFWRIRQPQHF

v_gene: TRBV15
CDR3aa: CATSRARGATNEKLFF

v_gene: TRBV4-2
CDR3aa: CASSPRQGGADPFGYTF

v_gene: TRBV6-6
CDR3aa: CASSYSRTSGALEQFF

v_gene: TRBV5-1
CDR3aa: CASSLGTGEETQYF

v_gene: TRBV4-2
CDR3aa: CASSRQGKGQETQYF

v_gene: TRBV11-2
CDR3aa: CASSVGQSYEQYF

v_gene: TRBV7-3
CDR3aa: CASSPQGGDLDTQYF

v_gene: TRBV7-2
CDR3aa: CASSTGGESKQYF

v_gene: TRBV7-9
CDR3aa: CASSLAQGDNEQFF

v_gene: TRBV29-1
CDR3aa: CSVVIWGGSGNTIYF

v_gene: TRBV2
CDR3aa: CASSPGLAPVPQYF

v_gene: TRBV10-3
CDR3aa: CAILRTGETEAFF

v_gene: TRBV6-5
CDR3aa: CASSYRTGDYGYTF

v_gene: TRBV2
CDR3aa: CASSDQGDMYSPLHF

v_gene: TRBV4-1
CDR3aa: CASSQVTGTGRNSPLHF